Following are 12 T cell receptor beta chains from one sample sequenced in a study of cytomegalovirus exposure and HLA in healthy donors. PCR amplification relied on 60 Vbeta primers (plus 13 Jbeta primers). Libraries were prepared by immunoSEQ multiplex PCR; TCRdb keeps only in-frame clonotypes and omits some of them. This sample yields approximately 110,000 clones, of which roughly 71% are seen a single time; around 9.9% belongs to the top ten. The specimen was PBMCs. The receptor set was obtained from a man aged 35 to 55 in good health and CMV-seropositive.

The CDR3 DNA is TGTGCCAGTAGTGCAAACCAGGGAGGTAACACTGAAGCTTTCTTT. Its protein product is CASSANQGGNTEAFF. The rearrangement joins TRBV19 to TRBJ1-1, with a tentative D call TRBD1 (5 bases). Germline V gene lookup returns CDR1 LNHDA and CDR2 SQIVND (reference sequence). V lost 5 bases, J lost 2 bases, and 15 bases lay in between. The CDR3 runs to 15 residues.

This chain links TRBV7-8 with TRBJ2-1; 11 bases are a match to TRBD2. Germline V gene lookup returns CDR1 SGHVS and CDR2 FQNEAQ. V was pared by 4 bases and J by 5 bases, with 4 bases of the junction left unmatched. The CDR3 is made up of 15 amino acids. CDR3 nucleotides: TGTGCCAGCAGCTCCGTAGCGGGAGGGGACAATGAGCAGTTCTTC. It codes for CASSSVAGGDNEQFF.

By frequency in the sample, this clone is medium-sized. The chain uses TRBV7-3 and TRBJ2-3; TRBD1 is a possible D gene (5 bases). This CDR3 region has 14 residues. V lost 4 bases, J lost 6 bases, and 14 bases lay in between. Germline lookup yields CDR1 SGHTA and CDR2 FQGTGA. Here the CDR3 reads CASSSQGGPDTQYF. The CDR3, as DNA: TGTGCCAGCAGCTCCCAGGGTGGGCCGGATACGCAGTATTTT.

V and J are TRBV30 and TRBJ1-2, with D unresolved. The CDR3 sequence is 11 residues long. The germline V gene has CDR1 GTSNPN and CDR2 SVGIG (reference sequence). V was cut by 0 bases and J by 12 bases, with 11 bases left in between. CDR3: CAWSVQIIHTF. In DNA, the CDR3 is TGTGCCTGGAGTGTACAGATTATACACACCTTC.

The rearrangement uses TRBV5-8 and TRBJ1-1, with D possibly TRBD1 on 5 matching bases. CDR3 size: 14 residues. The germline CDR1 and CDR2 sequences are SGHTS and YDEGEE. Trimming took off 0 bases at V and 5 bases at J, with 11 bases between the two ends. The CDR3 here is CASSLGWGGTEAFF. DNA for the CDR3: TGTGCCAGCAGCTTGGGCTGGGGGGGAACTGAAGCTTTCTTT.

The DNA for the CDR3 is TGTGCCAGCAGCCCCGGGACTAGCGGTTCCGAGACCCAGTACTTC. It specifies CASSPGTSGSETQYF. The chain combines TRBV9 with TRBJ2-5; 11 bases line up with TRBD2. The CDR3 length is 15 residues. CDR1 SGDLS and CDR2 YYNGEE come from the germline V gene. J lost 5 bases, V lost 4 bases, and 7 bases had no gene match.

V and J are TRBV27 and TRBJ1-5; the D is unclear. This CDR3 contains 15 residues. Germline-derived CDR1 and CDR2 are MNHEY and SMNVEV (reference sequence). Trimming left V 0 bases short and J 3 bases short, with 9 bases between. This chain's CDR3 is CASSLSWRNNQPQHF. As DNA, the CDR3 is TGTGCCAGCAGTTTATCTTGGCGGAACAATCAGCCCCAGCATTTT.

V and J are TRBV30 and TRBJ1-4, with 9 bases matching TRBD1. The CDR3 sequence is 14 residues long. Trimming at V came to 5 bases and at J to 8 bases, leaving 9 bases not matched to a gene. Germline lookup yields CDR1 GTSNPN and CDR2 SVGIG (reference sequence). The CDR3 sequence: CAWLSGQGKEKLFF. CDR3 sequence (DNA): TGTGCCTGGTTATCGGGACAGGGAAAAGAAAAACTGTTTTTT.

The chain couples TRBV4-1 to TRBJ1-4; no reliable D call. The ends were cut back, 10 bases at V and 5 bases at J, with 14 bases in the middle. Germline values: CDR1 MGHRA, CDR2 YSYEKL. This CDR3 has 13 residues. The CDR3 reads CATRRAVNEKLFF. CDR3 nucleotides: TGCGCCACCAGGAGAGCGGTAAATGAAAAACTGTTTTTT.

The chain uses TRBV10-3 and TRBJ1-1, with 7 bases aligning to TRBD1. V lost 1 base and J lost 1; bases outside the gene matches: 3. CDR1 and CDR2 (germline): ENHRY, SYGVKD. The CDR3 runs 15 residues. The CDR3 coding sequence is TGTGCCATCAGTGAGTGGGGGACAGAGAACACTGAAGCTTTCTTT. This gives the protein CAISEWGTENTEAFF.

The chain employs TRBV4-1 and TRBJ2-3, with D tentatively TRBD2 (5 bases). Per germline, CDR1 MGHRA and CDR2 YSYEKL. Trimming removed 0 bases at V and 0 bases at J, with 13 bases between. This CDR3 region has 17 residues. The CDR3 here is CASSQDRAAASTDTQYF. The CDR3 coding sequence is TGCGCCAGCAGCCAAGATAGGGCAGCGGCAAGCACAGATACGCAGTATTTT.

This clone was detected only once. This chain links TRBV30 with TRBJ2-3, with D perhaps matching TRBD2 (5 bases). Trimming removed 1 base at V and 4 bases at J, with 12 bases between. The CDR3 spans 14 residues. Germline CDR1 reads GTSNPN; CDR2 reads SVGIG (reference sequence). Here the CDR3 reads CAWSEWASPDTQYF. The CDR3 DNA reads TGTGCCTGGAGTGAGTGGGCTAGCCCAGATACGCAGTATTTT.